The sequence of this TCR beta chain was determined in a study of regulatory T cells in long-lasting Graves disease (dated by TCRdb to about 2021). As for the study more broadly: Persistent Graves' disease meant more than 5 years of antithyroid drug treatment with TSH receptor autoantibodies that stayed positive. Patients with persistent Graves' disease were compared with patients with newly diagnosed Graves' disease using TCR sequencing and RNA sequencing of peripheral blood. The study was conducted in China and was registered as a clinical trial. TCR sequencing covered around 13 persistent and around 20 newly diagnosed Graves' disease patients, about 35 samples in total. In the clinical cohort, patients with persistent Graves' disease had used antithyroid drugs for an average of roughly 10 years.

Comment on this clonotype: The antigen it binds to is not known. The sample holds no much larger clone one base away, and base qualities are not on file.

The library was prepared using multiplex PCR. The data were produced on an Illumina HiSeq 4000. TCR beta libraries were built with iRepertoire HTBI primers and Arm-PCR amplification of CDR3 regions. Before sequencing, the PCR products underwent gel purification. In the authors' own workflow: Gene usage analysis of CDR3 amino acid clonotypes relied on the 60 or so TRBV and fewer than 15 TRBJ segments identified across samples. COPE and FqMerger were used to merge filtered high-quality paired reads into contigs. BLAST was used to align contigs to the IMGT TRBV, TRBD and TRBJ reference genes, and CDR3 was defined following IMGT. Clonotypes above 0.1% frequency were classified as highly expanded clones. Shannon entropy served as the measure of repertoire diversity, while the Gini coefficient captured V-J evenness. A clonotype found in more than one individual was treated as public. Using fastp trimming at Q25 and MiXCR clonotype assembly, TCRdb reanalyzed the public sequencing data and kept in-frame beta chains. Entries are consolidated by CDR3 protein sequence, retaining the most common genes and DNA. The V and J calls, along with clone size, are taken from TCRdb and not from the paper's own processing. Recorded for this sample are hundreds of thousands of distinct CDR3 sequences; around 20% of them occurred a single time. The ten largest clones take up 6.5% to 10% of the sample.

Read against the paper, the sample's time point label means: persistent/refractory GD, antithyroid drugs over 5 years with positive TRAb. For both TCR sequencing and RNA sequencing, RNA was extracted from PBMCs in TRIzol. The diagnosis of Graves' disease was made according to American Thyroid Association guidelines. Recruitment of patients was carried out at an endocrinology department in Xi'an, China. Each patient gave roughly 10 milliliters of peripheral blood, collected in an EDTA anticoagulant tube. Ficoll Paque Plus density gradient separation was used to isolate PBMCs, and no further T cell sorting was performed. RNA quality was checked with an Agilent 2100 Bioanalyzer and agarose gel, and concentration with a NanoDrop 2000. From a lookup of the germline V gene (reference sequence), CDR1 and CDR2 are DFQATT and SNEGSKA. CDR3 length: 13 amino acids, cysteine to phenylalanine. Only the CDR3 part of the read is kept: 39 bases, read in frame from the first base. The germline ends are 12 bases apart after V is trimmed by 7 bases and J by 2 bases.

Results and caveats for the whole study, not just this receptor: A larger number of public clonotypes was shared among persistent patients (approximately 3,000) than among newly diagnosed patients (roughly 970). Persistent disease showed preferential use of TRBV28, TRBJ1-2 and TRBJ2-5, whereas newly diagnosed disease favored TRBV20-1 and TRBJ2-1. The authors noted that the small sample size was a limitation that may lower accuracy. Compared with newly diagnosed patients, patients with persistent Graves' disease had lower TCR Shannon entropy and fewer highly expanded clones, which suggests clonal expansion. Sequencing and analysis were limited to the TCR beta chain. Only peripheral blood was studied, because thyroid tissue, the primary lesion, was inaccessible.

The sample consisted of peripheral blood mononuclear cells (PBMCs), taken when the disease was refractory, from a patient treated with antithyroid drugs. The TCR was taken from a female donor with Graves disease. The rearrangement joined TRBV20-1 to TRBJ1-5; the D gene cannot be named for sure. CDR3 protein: CSGAIVGNQPQHF. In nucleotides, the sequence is TGCAGTGGAGCGATTGTTGGCAATCAGCCCCAGCATTTT.